This T cell receptor beta chain came from a study of blood T cell repertoires in COVID-19. Study information: Sources were T cells, B-cell-depleted T cells, or PBMCs; the material itself was cDNA or gDNA.

Those who participated ranged in age from roughly 18 to 89 years and resided in 20 to 30 US areas. Participant-given clinical history determined each cohort assignment. The CDR3 consists of 15 residues. V was cut by 6 bases and J by 6 bases, with 15 bases left in between. Germline V gene sequence: CDR1 MNHEY, CDR2 SVGAGI. Original methodology: Amplifying reference gene primers gave estimates of nucleated cell counts. Profiling relied on immunoSEQ multiplex PCR, and the TCRdb table lists in-frame clones only, not all of them. That table gives V, J and clone size, and the DNA gave D and trimming. The sample consists of under 200,000 clones, about 80% of them appearing once.

Sample: PBMCs or T cells enriched from blood (not recorded which). The chain joins TRBV6-5 to TRBJ1-6, with D possibly matching TRBD1 (6 bases). The TCR originated in a woman aged 55-70 years with acute COVID-19. The CDR3 coding sequence is TGTGCCAGCAGGTTAGGGGCAGGGGTTAATTCACCCCTCCACTTT. This translates into CASRLGAGVNSPLHF.